The rows below give T cell receptor beta chains drawn from one sample of a study of blood T cells in healthy people across ages. One entry per CDR3 protein results from TCRdb running MiXCR on the 5' RACE reads. Of about 1,400,000 distinct CDR3 sequences in the sample, 42% were seen once. Sequenced input: blood. The source is a woman aged 18-30 years in good health. The CDR3 runs from the conserved cysteine through the conserved F or W. The D gene is left open where the match is weak. Clone size is shown for a subset of rows, as once, few, many or a class of expanded clone.

size,V,J,D,DNA,CDR3
few,TRBV5-1,TRBJ1-6,.,TGCGCCAGCTCCATACTCGGGGGGACCCTCCACTTT,CASSILGGTLHF
few,TRBV5-1,TRBJ2-3,TRBD2,TGCGCCAGCGCCCCGGGGGTAGCGGGGGTCACAGATACGCAGTATTTT,CASAPGVAGVTDTQYF
.,TRBV6-5,TRBJ2-7,TRBD2,TGTGCCAGCAGTTGGGGGACTAGCGGGAGGGGGAGTGAGCAGTACTTC,CASSWGTSGRGSEQYF
.,TRBV4-1,TRBJ2-7,TRBD2,TGCGCCAGCAGCCAATCTACTTCTAGCGGGAGTTTATACGAGCAGTACTTC,CASSQSTSSGSLYEQYF
few,TRBV3-1,TRBJ2-1,TRBD2,TGTGCCAGCAGCCAAGGGGGACTAGCGGGAGGTCCCAATGAGCAGTTCTTC,CASSQGGLAGGPNEQFF
.,TRBV27,TRBJ2-7,TRBD1,TGTGCCAGCAGTACCAGGGACAGGGGGCGTTACGAGCAGTACTTC,CASSTRDRGRYEQYF
.,TRBV6-1,TRBJ2-7,TRBD2,TGTGCCAGCAGTACCACCCTAGCGGGAGGGGTCCTCCTCGAGCAGTACTTC,CASSTTLAGGVLLEQYF
.,TRBV6-6,TRBJ1-2,.,TGTGCCAGCAGTCGGACAAAGGATGGCTACACCTTC,CASSRTKDGYTF
few,TRBV20-1,TRBJ1-1,.,TGCAGTGCTAGCTTTACCGGGCCCGACCCGGCTTTCTTT,CSASFTGPDPAFF
.,TRBV18,TRBJ2-1,TRBD2,TGTGCCAGCTCACCACCGGGGACTAGCGGGTGGAGCTCCTACAATGAGCAGTTCTTC,CASSPPGTSGWSSYNEQFF